The clone carrying this TCR beta chain came up many times. Its antigen is as yet unknown. The data were obtained in a study of regulatory T cells in long-lasting Graves disease. This sample's time point: newly diagnosed GD, antithyroid drugs for less than 3 months. PBMC-derived RNA was used for the TCR library. Building of the TCR beta libraries involved iRepertoire HTBI primers and Arm-PCR of CDR3 regions. TCRdb reanalysed the multiplex PCR reads using MiXCR and keeps one entry per CDR3 protein. Of fewer than 350,000 distinct CDR3 sequences in the sample, about a sixth are singletons; the top ten hold less than 40%. V lost 6 bases and J lost 5, with 13 bases in between. CDR1 and CDR2 from the germline V gene are SNHLY and FYNNEI. The CDR3 extends over 13 amino acids. Findings of the study overall: Persistent disease preferred TRBV28, TRBJ1-2 and TRBJ2-5. Researchers examined only peripheral blood and not thyroid tissue.

Sequences were derived from peripheral blood mononuclear cells (PBMCs), sampled at new diagnosis, from a patient treated with antithyroid drugs. The clonotype originates from a female donor with Graves disease. The V and J genes are TRBV2 and TRBJ2-5, with unresolved D. The CDR3 bases are TGTGCCAGCAGGGACCGGCGAGGTGAGACCCAGTACTTC. Protein sequence: CASRDRRGETQYF.